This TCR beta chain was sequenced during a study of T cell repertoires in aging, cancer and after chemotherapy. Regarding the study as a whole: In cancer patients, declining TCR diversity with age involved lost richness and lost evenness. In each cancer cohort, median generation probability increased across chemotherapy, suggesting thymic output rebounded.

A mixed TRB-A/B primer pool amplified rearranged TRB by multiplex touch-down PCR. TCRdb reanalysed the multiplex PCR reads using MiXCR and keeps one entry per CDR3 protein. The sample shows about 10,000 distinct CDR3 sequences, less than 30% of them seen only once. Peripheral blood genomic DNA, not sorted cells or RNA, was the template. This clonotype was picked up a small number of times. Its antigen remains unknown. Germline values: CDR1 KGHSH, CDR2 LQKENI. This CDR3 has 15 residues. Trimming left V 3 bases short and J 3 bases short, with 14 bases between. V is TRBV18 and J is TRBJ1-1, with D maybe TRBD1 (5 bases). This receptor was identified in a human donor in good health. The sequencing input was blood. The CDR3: CASSPERGGDTEAFF. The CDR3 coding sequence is TGTGCCAGCTCACCGGAGAGGGGAGGTGACACTGAAGCTTTCTTT.